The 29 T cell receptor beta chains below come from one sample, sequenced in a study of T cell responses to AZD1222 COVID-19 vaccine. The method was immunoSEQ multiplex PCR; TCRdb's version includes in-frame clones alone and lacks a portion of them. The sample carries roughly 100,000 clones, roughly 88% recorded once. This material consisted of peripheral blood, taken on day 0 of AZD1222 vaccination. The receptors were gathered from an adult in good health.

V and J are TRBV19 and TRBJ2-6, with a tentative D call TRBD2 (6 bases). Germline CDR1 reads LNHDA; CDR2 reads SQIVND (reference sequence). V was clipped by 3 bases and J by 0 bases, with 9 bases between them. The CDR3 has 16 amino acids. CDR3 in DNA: TGTGCCAGTAGTATTCTGGGACTCTCTGGGGCCAACGTCCTGACTTTC. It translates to CASSILGLSGANVLTF.

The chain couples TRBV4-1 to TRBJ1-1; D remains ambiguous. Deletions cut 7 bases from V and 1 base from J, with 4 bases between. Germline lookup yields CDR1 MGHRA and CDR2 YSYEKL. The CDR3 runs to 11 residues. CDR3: CASNSNTEAFF. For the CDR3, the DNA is TGCGCCAGCAACTCGAACACTGAAGCTTTCTTT.

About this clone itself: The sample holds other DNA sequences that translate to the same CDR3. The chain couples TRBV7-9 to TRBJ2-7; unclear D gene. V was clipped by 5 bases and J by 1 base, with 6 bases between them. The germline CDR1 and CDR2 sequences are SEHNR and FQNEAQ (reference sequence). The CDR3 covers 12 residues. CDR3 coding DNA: TGTGCCAGCAGCGGACGGTCCTACGAGCAGTACTTC. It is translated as CASSGRSYEQYF.

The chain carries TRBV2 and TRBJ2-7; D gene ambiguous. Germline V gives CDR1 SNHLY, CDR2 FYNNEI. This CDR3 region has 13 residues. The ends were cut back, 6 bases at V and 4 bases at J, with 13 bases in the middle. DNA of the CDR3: TGTGCCAGCAGGGGAACCCAGGCATACGAGCAGTACTTC. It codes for CASRGTQAYEQYF.

The DNA of the CDR3 is TGTGCCAGCAGTTCGACGGATGAAAAACTGTTTTTT. Its protein product is CASSSTDEKLFF. The genes are TRBV28 and TRBJ1-4; no reliable D call. From germline, CDR1 is MDHEN and CDR2 SYDVKM. This CDR3 comprises 12 residues. Trimming took off 4 bases at V and 6 bases at J, with 6 bases between the two ends.

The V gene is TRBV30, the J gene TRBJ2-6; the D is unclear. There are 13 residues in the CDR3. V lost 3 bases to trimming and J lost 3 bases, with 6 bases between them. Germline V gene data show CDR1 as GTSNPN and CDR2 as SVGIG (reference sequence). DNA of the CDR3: TGTGCCTGGAGCGGCCTTGGGGCCAACGTCCTGACTTTC. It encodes CAWSGLGANVLTF. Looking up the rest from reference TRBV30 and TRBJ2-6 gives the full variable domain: SQTIHQWPATLVQPVGSPLSLECTVEGTSNPNLYWYRQAAGRGLQLLFYSVGIGQISSEVPQNLSASRPQDRQFILSSKKLLLSDSGFYLCAWSGLGANVLTFGAGSRLTVL.

The CDR3 nucleotides read TGTGCCAGCAGTGATCTCGCTACAGCTTTCTTT. It codes for CASSDLATAFF. This sequence joins TRBV25-1 and TRBJ1-1; D gene ambiguous. V dropped 3 bases and J dropped 10 bases, with 9 bases sitting between them. The CDR3 is 11 residues long. Looked up from germline, CDR1 is MGHDK and CDR2 is SYGVNS.

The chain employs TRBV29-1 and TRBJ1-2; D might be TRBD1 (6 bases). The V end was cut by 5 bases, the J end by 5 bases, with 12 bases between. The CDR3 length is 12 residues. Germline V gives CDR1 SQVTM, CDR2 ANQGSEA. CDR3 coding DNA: TGCAGCGTTCAGGGGTTACGGTATGGCTACACCTTC. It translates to CSVQGLRYGYTF.

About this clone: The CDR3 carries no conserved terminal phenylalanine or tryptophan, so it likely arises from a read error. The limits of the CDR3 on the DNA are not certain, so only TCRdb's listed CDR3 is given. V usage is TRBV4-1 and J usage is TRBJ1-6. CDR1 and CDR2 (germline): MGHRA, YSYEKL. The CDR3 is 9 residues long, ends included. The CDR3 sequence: CASSQEKRG.

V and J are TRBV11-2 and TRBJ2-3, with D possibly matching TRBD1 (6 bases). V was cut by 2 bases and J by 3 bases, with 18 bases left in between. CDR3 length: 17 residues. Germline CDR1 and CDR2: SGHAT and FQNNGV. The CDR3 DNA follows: TGTGCCAGCAGCTTATCGACAGGTTTGGTCGGGACAGATACGCAGTATTTT. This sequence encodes CASSLSTGLVGTDTQYF.

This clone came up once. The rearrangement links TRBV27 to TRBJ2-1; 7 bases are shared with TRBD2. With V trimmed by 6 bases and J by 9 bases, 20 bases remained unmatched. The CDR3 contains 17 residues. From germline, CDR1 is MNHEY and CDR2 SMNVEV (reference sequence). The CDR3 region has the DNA TGTGCCAGCAGCTCGAGCCTGGGGGGGAACCTTGTCGGTGAGCAGTTCTTC. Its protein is CASSSSLGGNLVGEQFF.

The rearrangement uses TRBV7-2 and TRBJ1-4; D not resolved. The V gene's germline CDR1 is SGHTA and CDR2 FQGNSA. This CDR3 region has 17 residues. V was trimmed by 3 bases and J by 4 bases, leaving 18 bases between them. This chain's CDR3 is CASSFWSPRRGNEKLFF. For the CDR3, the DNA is TGTGCCAGCAGCTTTTGGTCCCCTAGGCGGGGTAATGAAAAACTGTTTTTT.

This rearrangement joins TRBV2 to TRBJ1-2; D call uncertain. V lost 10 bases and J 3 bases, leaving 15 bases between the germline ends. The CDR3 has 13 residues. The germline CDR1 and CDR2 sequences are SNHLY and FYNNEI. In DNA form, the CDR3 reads TGTGCCACCCTGGGCATCGGGGACTATGGCTACACCTTC. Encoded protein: CATLGIGDYGYTF. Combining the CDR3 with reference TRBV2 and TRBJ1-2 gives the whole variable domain EPEVTQTPSHQVTQMGQEVILRCVPISNHLYFYWYRQILGQKVEFLVSFYNNEISEKSEIFDDQFSVERPDGSNFTLKIRSTKLEDSAMYFCATLGIGDYGYTFGSGTRLTVV.

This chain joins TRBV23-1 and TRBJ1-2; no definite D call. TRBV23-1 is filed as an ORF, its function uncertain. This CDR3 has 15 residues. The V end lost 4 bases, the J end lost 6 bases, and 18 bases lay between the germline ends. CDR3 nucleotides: TGCGCCAGCAGTCCCCATCCGCCCGTGTCTGATGGCTACACCTTC. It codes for CASSPHPPVSDGYTF.

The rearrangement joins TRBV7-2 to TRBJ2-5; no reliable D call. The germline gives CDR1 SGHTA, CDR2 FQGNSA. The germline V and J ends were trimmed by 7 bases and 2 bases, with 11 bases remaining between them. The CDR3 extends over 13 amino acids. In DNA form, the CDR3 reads TGTGCCAGCACCGTCCAAAGGCAAGAGACCCAGTACTTC. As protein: CASTVQRQETQYF.

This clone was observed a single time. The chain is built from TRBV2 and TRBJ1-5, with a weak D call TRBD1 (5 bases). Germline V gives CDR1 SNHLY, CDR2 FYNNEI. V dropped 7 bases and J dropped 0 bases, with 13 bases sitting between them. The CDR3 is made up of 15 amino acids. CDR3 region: CASNPDSHSNQPQHF. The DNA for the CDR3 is TGTGCCAGCAACCCAGACAGTCATAGCAATCAGCCCCAGCATTTT.

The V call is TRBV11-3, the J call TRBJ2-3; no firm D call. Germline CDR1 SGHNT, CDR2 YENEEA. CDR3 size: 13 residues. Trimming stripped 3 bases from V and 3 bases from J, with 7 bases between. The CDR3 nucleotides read TGTGCCAGCAGCTTTCGTGGGACAGATACGCAGTATTTT. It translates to CASSFRGTDTQYF. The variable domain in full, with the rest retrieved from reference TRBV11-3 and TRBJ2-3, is EAGVVQSPRYKIIEKKQPVAFWCNPISGHNTLYWYLQNLGQGPELLIRYENEEAVDDSQLPKDRFSAERLKGVDSTLKIQPAELGDSAVYLCASSFRGTDTQYFGPGTRLTVL.

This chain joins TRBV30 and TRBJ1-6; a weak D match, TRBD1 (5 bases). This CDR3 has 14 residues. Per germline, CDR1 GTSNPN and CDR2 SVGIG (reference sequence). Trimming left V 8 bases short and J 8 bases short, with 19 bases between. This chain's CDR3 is CALQESSQHSPLHF. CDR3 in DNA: TGTGCCCTACAGGAGTCCTCACAACATTCACCCCTCCACTTT. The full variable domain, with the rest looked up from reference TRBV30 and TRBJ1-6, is SQTIHQWPATLVQPVGSPLSLECTVEGTSNPNLYWYRQAAGRGLQLLFYSVGIGQISSEVPQNLSASRPQDRQFILSSKKLLLSDSGFYLCALQESSQHSPLHFGNGTRLTVT.

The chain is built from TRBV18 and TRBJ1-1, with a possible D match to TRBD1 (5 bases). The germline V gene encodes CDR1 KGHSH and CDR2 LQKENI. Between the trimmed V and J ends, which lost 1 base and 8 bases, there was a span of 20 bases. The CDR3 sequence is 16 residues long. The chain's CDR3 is CASSPQVQAGGDEAFF. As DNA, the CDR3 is TGTGCCAGCTCACCACAAGTCCAGGCTGGGGGAGACGAAGCTTTCTTT.

The CDR3 region has the DNA TGTGCCAGTAGCTCGTCGGGACAGTACAATGAGCAGTTCTTC. Translation gives CASSSSGQYNEQFF. The chain links TRBV19 to TRBJ2-1; 7 bases fit TRBD1. The germline CDR1 and CDR2 sequences are LNHDA and SQIVND (reference sequence). The trim removed 6 bases at V and 4 bases at J, leaving 6 bases unmatched. The CDR3 consists of 14 residues.

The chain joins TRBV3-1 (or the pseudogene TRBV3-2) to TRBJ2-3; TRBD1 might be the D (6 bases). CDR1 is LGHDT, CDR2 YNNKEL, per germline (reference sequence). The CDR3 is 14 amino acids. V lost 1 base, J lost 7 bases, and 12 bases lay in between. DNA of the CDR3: TGTGCCAGCAGCCAAGTAAACAGGGCCAATACGCAGTATTTT. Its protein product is CASSQVNRANTQYF.

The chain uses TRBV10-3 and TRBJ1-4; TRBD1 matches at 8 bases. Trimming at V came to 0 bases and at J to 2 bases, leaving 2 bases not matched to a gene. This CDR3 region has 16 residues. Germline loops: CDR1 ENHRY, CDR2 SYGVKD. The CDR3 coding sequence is TGTGCCATCAGTGAGTCGAGGGACAGGACTAATGAAAAACTGTTTTTT. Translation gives CAISESRDRTNEKLFF.

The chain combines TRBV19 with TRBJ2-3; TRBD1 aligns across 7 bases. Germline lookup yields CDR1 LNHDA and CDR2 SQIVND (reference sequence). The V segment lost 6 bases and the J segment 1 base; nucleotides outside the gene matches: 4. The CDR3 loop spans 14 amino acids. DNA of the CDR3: TGTGCCAGTAGAGCGACAGGGCGCACAGATACGCAGTATTTT. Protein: CASRATGRTDTQYF.

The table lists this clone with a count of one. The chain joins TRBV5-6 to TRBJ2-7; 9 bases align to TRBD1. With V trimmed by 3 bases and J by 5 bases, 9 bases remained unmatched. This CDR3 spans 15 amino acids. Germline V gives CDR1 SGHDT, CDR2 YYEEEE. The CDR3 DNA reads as TGTGCCAGCAGCTCGGTTGGACAGGGGCTCAACGAGCAGTACTTC. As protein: CASSSVGQGLNEQYF.

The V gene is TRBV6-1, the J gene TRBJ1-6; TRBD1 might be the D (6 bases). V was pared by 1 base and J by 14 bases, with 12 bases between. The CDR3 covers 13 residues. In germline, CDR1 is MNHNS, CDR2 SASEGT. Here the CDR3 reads CASSEDGRGTLHF. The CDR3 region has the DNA TGTGCCAGCAGTGAAGATGGGAGGGGGACCCTCCACTTT.

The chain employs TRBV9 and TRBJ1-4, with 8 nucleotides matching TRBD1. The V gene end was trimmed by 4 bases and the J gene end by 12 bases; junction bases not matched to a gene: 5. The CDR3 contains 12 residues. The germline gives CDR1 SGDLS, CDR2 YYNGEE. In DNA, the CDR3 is TGTGCCAGCAGCCCCCGACAGGGGCAACTGTTTTTT. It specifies CASSPRQGQLFF.

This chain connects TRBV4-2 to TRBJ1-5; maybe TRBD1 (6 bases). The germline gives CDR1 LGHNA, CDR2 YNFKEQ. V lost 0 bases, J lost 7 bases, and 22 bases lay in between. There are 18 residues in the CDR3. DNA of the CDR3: TGTGCCAGCAGCCAAGATATCCTCAGGACGGGCAGGGGACAGCCCCAGCATTTT. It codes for CASSQDILRTGRGQPQHF.

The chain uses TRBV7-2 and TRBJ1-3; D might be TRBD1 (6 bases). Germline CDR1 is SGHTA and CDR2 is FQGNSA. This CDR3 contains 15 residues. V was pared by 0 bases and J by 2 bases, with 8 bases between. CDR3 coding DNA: TGTGCCAGCAGCTTAGCGTGGGGGCCTGGAAACACCATATATTTT. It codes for CASSLAWGPGNTIYF.

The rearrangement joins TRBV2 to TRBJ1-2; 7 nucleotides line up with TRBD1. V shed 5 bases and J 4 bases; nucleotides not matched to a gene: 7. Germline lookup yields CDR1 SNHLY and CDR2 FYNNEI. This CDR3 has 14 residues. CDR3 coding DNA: TGTGCCAGCAGTCAGGTATCAGGGGGCTATGGCTACACCTTC. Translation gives CASSQVSGGYGYTF.